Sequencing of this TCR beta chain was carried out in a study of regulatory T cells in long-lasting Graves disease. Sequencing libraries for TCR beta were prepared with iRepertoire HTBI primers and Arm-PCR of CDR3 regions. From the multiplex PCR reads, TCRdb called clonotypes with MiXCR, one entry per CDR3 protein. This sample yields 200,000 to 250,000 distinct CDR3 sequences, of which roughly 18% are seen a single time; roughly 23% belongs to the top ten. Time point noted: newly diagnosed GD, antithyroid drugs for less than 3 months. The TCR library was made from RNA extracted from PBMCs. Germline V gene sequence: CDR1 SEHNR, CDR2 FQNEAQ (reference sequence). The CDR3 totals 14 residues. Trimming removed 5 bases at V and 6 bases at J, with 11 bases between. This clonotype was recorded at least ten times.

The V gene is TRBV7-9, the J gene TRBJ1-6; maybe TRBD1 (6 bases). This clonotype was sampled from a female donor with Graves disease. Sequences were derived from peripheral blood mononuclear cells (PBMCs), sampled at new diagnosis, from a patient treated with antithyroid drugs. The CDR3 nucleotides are TGTGCCAGCAGCGGGACACTCCGTAATTCACCCCTCCACTTT. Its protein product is CASSGTLRNSPLHF.